The clone carrying this T cell receptor (beta chain) was observed at least ten times. The antigen remains unidentified. The time point is: patch test 1, 2 weeks after DPC sensitization. Described treatment: therapeutic diphenylcyclopropenone sensitization with weekly scalp DPC. Total RNA was isolated from whole blood that had not been fractionated. The data originate from a study of human T cells and chemical hapten exposure. Study-level background: For the approximately 25-week duration of the study, patients were given weekly doses of diphenylcyclopropenone on the scalp.

V lost 3 bases to trimming and J lost 2 bases; unmatched junction nucleotides: 7. From germline, CDR1 is SGDLS and CDR2 YYNGEE. This CDR3 has 16 amino acids. Study-level findings and limits: Alopecia was present in the donors, so their immune response may differ from healthy people's.

A single record per CDR3 protein comes from TCRdb applying MiXCR to the RACE reads. The profile covers roughly 360,000 distinct CDR3 sequences, with about 4.8% appearing a single time and around 2% taken by the ten largest. The source is a woman aged 45-60 years with alopecia areata. Some clones in this sample may be carry-over from other donors' samples. The source material was whole blood, sampled in connection with sensitization to the hapten diphenylcyclopropenone (DPC). The J gene is TRBJ2-2, the V gene TRBV9, with 7 bases fitting TRBD2. The CDR3 loop is CASSAPTSINTGELFF. In DNA form, the CDR3 reads TGTGCCAGCAGCGCTCCGACTAGCATTAACACCGGGGAGCTGTTTTTT.